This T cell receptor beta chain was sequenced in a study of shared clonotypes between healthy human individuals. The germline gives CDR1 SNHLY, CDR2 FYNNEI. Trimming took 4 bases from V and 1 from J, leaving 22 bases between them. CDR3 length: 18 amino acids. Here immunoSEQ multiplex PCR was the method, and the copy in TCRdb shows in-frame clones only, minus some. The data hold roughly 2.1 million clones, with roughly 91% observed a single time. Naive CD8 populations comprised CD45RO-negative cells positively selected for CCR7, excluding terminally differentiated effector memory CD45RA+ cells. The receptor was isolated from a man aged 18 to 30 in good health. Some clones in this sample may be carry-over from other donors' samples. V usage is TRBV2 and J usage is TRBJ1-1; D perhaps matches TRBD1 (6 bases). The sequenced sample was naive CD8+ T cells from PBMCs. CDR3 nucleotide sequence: TGTGCCAGCAGTGTAATCCGGGGGCGGAGGGGCCAGAACACTGAAGCTTTCTTT. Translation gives CASSVIRGRRGQNTEAFF.